This T cell receptor beta chain was sequenced for a study of OX40 agonist ivuxolimab in advanced cancers. Across the study: Melanoma, hepatocellular carcinoma, head and neck or renal cell cancer occurred in dose-escalation patients. From about 23 to 85 years was the age range, with a mean of 60 years, and approximately 80% were male.

From germline, CDR1 is SQVTM and CDR2 ANQGSEA. V lost 7 bases and J 3 bases, leaving 9 bases between the germline ends. The length of the CDR3 is 12 residues. Remarks on this clone: Its antigen is still unknown.

Study-wide results and limits: Dosing at 0.1 to 3.0 mg/kg was accompanied by clonal expansion of CD4+ and CD8+ blood T cells by week 6.

TCRdb's copy holds only in-frame clones and misses some; the assay was immunoSEQ multiplex PCR. Among 68,000 or so clones listed, roughly 80% were seen once. With baseline, cycle 4 day 1, and cycle 7 day 1 as timepoints, blood was sampled. The specimen comprised CD4+ or CD8+ T cells sorted from blood, sampled in a trial of the OX40 agonist ivuxolimab. The chain couples TRBV29-1 to TRBJ1-4, with D hard to call. The receptor's source is an adult with an advanced solid tumor such as melanoma, head and neck, liver or kidney cancer. The CDR3 loop is CSAASSNEKLFF. DNA of the CDR3: TGCAGCGCAGCCTCGTCTAATGAAAAACTGTTTTTT.